This T cell receptor beta chain was sequenced for a study of blood T cell repertoires in COVID-19. Whole-study context: Acute-phase and convalescent COVID-19 samples originated in the United States, Italy and Spain. T cells, B-cell-depleted T cells, or PBMCs provided the cDNA or gDNA that served as material.

V lost 5 bases and J lost 3; bases outside the gene matches: 6. The CDR3 is 15 residues long. Germline-derived CDR1 and CDR2 are MNHEY and SVGAGI. Per the original methods: Amplification from reference gene primers served as the basis for estimated nucleated cell counts. Data came from immunoSEQ multiplex PCR; TCRdb stores just in-frame clones and leaves some out. V, J and clone size reflect that table, while D and trimming were determined from the DNA. The sample carries some 210,000 clones, over 75% recorded once. The sequence came from a woman aged 40 to 49 who had recovered from COVID-19. Sequenced input: peripheral blood. This chain connects TRBV6-5 to TRBJ2-1, with 8 bases aligning to TRBD2. The CDR3 spells CASSPPGTSYNEQFF. CDR3 DNA sequence: TGTGCCAGCAGTCCTCCGGGGACTAGCTACAATGAGCAGTTCTTC.